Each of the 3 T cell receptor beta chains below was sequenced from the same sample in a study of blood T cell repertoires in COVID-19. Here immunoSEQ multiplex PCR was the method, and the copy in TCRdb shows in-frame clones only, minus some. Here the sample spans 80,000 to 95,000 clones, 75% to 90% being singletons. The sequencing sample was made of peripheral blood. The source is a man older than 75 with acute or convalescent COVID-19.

CDR3 sequence (DNA): TGTGCCAGCAGTTTCAGGGGCAACACCGGGGAGCTGTTTTTT. Amino acids: CASSFRGNTGELFF. The chain has TRBV28 and TRBJ2-2, with a weak D call TRBD1 (6 bases). Germline V gives CDR1 MDHEN, CDR2 SYDVKM. Trimming took off 3 bases at V and 2 bases at J, with 7 bases between the two ends. The CDR3 is 14 amino acids.

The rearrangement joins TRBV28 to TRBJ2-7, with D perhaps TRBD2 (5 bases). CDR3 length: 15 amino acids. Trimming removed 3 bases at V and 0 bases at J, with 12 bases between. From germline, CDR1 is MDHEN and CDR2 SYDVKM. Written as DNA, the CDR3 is TGTGCCAGCAGTTTTCGGCGGGCCGACTCCTACGAGCAGTACTTC. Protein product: CASSFRRADSYEQYF.

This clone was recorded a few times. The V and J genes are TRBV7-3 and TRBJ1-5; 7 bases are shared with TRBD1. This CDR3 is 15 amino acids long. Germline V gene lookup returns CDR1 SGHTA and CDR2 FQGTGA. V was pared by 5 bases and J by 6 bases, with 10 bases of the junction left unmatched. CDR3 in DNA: TGTGCCAGCAGCGAAGACAGGGTCGGGCTTCAGCCCCAGCATTTT. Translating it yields CASSEDRVGLQPQHF.